Listed below are T cell receptor beta chains from one sample, sequenced in a study of T cells in Graves' hyperthyroidism and ophthalmopathy. TCRdb re-derived calls from the multiplex PCR reads in MiXCR, one entry per CDR3 protein. This table has about half a million distinct CDR3 sequences, roughly a quarter appearing once. What was sequenced was blood. These receptors all come from a woman aged 25 to 39 with Graves' ophthalmopathy. CDR3s include the opening cysteine and the closing phenylalanine or tryptophan. D genes are given only for firm matches. Size values are once, few and many counts, or a class for expanded clones, and some rows have none.

j_call: TRBJ1-2; v_call: TRBV6-1; clone_size: many; d_call: NA; cdr3_aa: CASSEDQLSTGYTF; cdr3_nt: TGTGCCAGCAGTGAGGACCAACTCTCAACTGGCTACACCTTC
j_call: TRBJ2-2; v_call: TRBV2; clone_size: NA; d_call: NA; cdr3_aa: CASSESALTGELFF; cdr3_nt: TGTGCCAGCAGTGAATCGGCGCTAACCGGGGAGCTGTTTTTT
j_call: TRBJ2-7; v_call: TRBV6-4; clone_size: many; d_call: NA; cdr3_aa: CASRTVGTGKSYEQYF; cdr3_nt: TGTGCCAGCAGGACTGTCGGGACGGGGAAGTCCTACGAGCAGTACTTC
j_call: TRBJ1-5; v_call: TRBV11-2; clone_size: many; d_call: NA; cdr3_aa: CASSRQEGQPQHF; cdr3_nt: TGTGCCAGCAGCCGACAGGAAGGTCAGCCCCAGCATTTT
j_call: TRBJ1-5; v_call: TRBV6-2/TRBV6-3; clone_size: many; d_call: NA; cdr3_aa: CASTRTQVNQPQHF; cdr3_nt: TGTGCCAGCACCCGGACCCAAGTTAATCAGCCCCAGCATTTT
j_call: TRBJ2-2; v_call: TRBV15; clone_size: NA; d_call: NA; cdr3_aa: CATRPSRDHGELFF; cdr3_nt: TGTGCCACCAGACCATCCAGGGACCACGGGGAGCTGTTTTTT
j_call: TRBJ2-5; v_call: TRBV7-8; clone_size: many; d_call: TRBD2; cdr3_aa: CASSPRNPLAGEETQYF; cdr3_nt: TGTGCCAGCAGCCCCCGCAACCCACTAGCGGGAGAGGAGACCCAGTACTTC
j_call: TRBJ1-5; v_call: TRBV6-5; clone_size: few; d_call: NA; cdr3_aa: CVSSYGGSGNQPQHF; cdr3_nt: TGTGTCAGCAGTTACGGAGGGTCGGGCAATCAGCCCCAGCATTTT
j_call: TRBJ2-7; v_call: TRBV6-1; clone_size: many; d_call: TRBD2; cdr3_aa: CASSERPSGSYEQYF; cdr3_nt: TGTGCCAGCAGTGAACGCCCTAGCGGATCCTACGAGCAGTACTTC
j_call: TRBJ2-1; v_call: TRBV2; clone_size: NA; d_call: NA; cdr3_aa: CASSDTSRQNYNEQFF; cdr3_nt: TGTGCCAGCAGTGATACAAGTAGGCAGAACTACAATGAGCAGTTCTTC
j_call: TRBJ1-2; v_call: TRBV9; clone_size: many; d_call: NA; cdr3_aa: CASSGGGVGGYTF; cdr3_nt: TGTGCCAGCAGTGGTGGAGGCGTGGGTGGCTACACCTTC
j_call: TRBJ2-7; v_call: TRBV15; clone_size: few; d_call: NA; cdr3_aa: CATSRDNSYEQYF; cdr3_nt: TGTGCCACCAGCAGAGACAATTCCTACGAGCAGTACTTC
j_call: TRBJ1-1; v_call: TRBV20-1; clone_size: few; d_call: NA; cdr3_aa: CSARTGRAVVGAFF; cdr3_nt: TGCAGTGCTAGAACCGGACGGGCGGTCGTGGGAGCTTTCTTT
j_call: TRBJ2-7; v_call: TRBV27; clone_size: NA; d_call: NA; cdr3_aa: CASSQQGGPSYEQYF; cdr3_nt: TGTGCCAGCAGTCAACAGGGGGGGCCCTCCTACGAGCAGTACTTC
j_call: TRBJ2-2; v_call: TRBV6-1; clone_size: many; d_call: TRBD1; cdr3_aa: CASSSDRGTANTGELFF; cdr3_nt: TGTGCCAGCAGCTCGGACAGGGGGACCGCGAACACCGGGGAGCTGTTTTTT
j_call: TRBJ2-7; v_call: TRBV6-5; clone_size: many; d_call: TRBD1; cdr3_aa: CASSYLGQGSPEQYF; cdr3_nt: TGTGCCAGCAGTTACCTTGGACAGGGGAGCCCCGAGCAGTACTTC
j_call: TRBJ2-7; v_call: TRBV20-1; clone_size: NA; d_call: NA; cdr3_aa: CSATTSSYEQYF; cdr3_nt: TGCAGTGCAACTACTAGCTCCTACGAGCAGTACTTC
j_call: TRBJ2-6; v_call: TRBV12-3/TRBV12-4; clone_size: many; d_call: NA; cdr3_aa: CASSLALVGSEVGANVLTF; cdr3_nt: TGTGCCAGCAGTTTAGCGCTGGTAGGCTCTGAGGTGGGGGCCAACGTCCTGACTTTC
j_call: TRBJ2-5; v_call: TRBV28; clone_size: few; d_call: TRBD2; cdr3_aa: CASLAGVRETQYF; cdr3_nt: TGTGCCAGCCTCGCGGGAGTTAGGGAGACCCAGTACTTC
j_call: TRBJ1-5; v_call: TRBV7-2; clone_size: many; d_call: NA; cdr3_aa: CASNVRGVDQPQHF; cdr3_nt: TGTGCCAGCAATGTAAGGGGGGTGGATCAGCCCCAGCATTTT
j_call: TRBJ1-5; v_call: TRBV6-2/TRBV6-3; clone_size: many; d_call: TRBD1; cdr3_aa: CASDWWRGLSNQPQHF; cdr3_nt: TGTGCCAGCGATTGGTGGAGGGGGCTTAGCAATCAGCCCCAGCATTTT
j_call: TRBJ1-2; v_call: TRBV29-1; clone_size: many; d_call: TRBD1; cdr3_aa: CSVVGQVNYGYTF; cdr3_nt: TGCAGCGTTGTTGGACAGGTCAACTATGGCTACACCTTC
j_call: TRBJ1-2; v_call: TRBV28; clone_size: few; d_call: NA; cdr3_aa: CASTRTARAYTF; cdr3_nt: TGTGCCAGCACTCGTACCGCGCGGGCCTACACCTTC
j_call: TRBJ1-2; v_call: TRBV5-4; clone_size: many; d_call: TRBD1; cdr3_aa: CASSTGQKANYGYTF; cdr3_nt: TGTGCCAGCAGCACGGGACAGAAAGCTAACTATGGCTACACCTTC